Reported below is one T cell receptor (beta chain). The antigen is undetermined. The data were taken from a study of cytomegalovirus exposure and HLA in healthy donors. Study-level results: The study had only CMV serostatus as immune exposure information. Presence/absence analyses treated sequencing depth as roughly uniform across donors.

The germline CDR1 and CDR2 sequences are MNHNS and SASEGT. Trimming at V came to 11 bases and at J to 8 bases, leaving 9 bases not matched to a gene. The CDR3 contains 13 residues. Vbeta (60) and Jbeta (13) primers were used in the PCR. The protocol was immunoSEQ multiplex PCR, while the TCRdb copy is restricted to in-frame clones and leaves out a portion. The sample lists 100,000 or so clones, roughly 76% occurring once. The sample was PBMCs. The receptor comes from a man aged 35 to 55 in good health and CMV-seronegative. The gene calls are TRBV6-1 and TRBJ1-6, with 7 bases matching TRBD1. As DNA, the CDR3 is TGTGCCGGAACCAGGGGGACAGATTCACCCCTCCACTTT. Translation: CAGTRGTDSPLHF.